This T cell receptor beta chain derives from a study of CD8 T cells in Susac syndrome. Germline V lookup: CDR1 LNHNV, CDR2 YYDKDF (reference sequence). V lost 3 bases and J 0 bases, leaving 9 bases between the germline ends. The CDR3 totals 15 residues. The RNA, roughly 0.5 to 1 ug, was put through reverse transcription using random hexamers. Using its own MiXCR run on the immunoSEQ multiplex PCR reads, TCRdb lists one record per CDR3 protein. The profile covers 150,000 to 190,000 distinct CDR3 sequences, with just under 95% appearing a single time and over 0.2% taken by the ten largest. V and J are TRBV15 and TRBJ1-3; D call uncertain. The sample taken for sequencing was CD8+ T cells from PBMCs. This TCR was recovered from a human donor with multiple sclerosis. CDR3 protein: CATSRDRNSGNTIYF. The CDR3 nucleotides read TGTGCCACCAGCAGGGACCGCAACTCTGGAAACACCATATATTTT.